This T cell receptor beta chain was captured in a study of CD8+ T cells in alopecia areata. Study-wide findings and caveats: More clonal than normal scalp was lesional scalp, particularly alopecia totalis/universalis.

Extracted RNA was reverse transcribed, and the resulting cDNA served as sequencing template. Measured with immunoSEQ multiplex PCR; TCRdb has only the in-frame clones, and not every one. The sample shows over 120,000 clones, roughly 46% of them seen only once. On this clone itself: Its antigen is currently unknown.

As part of sample collection, lesional scalp punch biopsies and peripheral blood were taken from alopecia areata patients. V was cut by 3 bases and J by 3 bases, with 17 bases left in between. CDR3 length: 15 residues. The germline gives CDR1 GTSNPN, CDR2 SVGIG (reference sequence). The receptor was isolated from a human donor with alopecia areata. Specimen: CD4+ T cells sorted from blood, collected at week 0. V is TRBV30 and J is TRBJ1-1, with a possible D match to TRBD1 (5 bases). The CDR3 reads CAWSGARGVYTEAFF. CDR3 coding DNA: TGTGCCTGGAGCGGGGCGCGCGGGGTCTACACTGAAGCTTTCTTT.